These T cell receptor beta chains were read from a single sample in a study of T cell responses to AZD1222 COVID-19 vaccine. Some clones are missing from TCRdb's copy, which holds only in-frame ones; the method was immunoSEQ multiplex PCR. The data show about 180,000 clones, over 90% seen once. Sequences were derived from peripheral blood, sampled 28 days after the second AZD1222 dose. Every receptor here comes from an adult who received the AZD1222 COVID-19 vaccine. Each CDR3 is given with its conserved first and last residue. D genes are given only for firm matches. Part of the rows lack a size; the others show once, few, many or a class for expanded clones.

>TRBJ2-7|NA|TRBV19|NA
TGTGCCAGTAGTATAATAGGGGTAGGACCCTACGAGCAGTACTTC
CASSIIGVGPYEQYF
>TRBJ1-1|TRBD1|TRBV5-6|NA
TGTGCCAGCTGCCCGGACAGGGGAGCCGCTGAAGCTTTCTTT
CASCPDRGAAEAFF
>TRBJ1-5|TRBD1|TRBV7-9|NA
TGTGCCAGCAGCTTTGGAGGGGGCGGCAATCAGCCCCAGCATTTT
CASSFGGGGNQPQHF
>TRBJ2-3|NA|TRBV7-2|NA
TGTGCCAGCAGGGCCACAGGGAGTACGCAGTATTTT
CASRATGSTQYF
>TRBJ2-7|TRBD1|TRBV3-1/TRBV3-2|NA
TGTGCCAGCAGCCCATCGACAGGGTTTAGCTCCTACGAGCAGTACTTC
CASSPSTGFSSYEQYF
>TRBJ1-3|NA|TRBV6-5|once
TGTGCCAGCAGATACTCAAGGGAGGGAAACACCATATATTTT
CASRYSREGNTIYF
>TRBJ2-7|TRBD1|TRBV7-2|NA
TGTGCCAGCAGCTTCCAGGGGGCTGGGTCCTACGAGCAGTACTTC
CASSFQGAGSYEQYF
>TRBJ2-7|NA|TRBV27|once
TGTGCCAGCAGTTTGCGTGGCGGGATCGAGCAGTACTTC
CASSLRGGIEQYF
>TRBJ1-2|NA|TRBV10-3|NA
TGTGCCATCAGTGAGTCGACTACCACCGCTTTTCCCGCACGCTACACCTTC
CAISESTTTAFPARYTF
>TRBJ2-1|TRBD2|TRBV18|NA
TGTGCCAGCTCACCACCAGCGGGGGAAACCTACAATGAGCAGTTCTTC
CASSPPAGETYNEQFF
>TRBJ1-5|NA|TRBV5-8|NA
TGTGCCAGCAGCTTGTTAACAGGTCTTAGCAATCAGCCCCAGCATTTT
CASSLLTGLSNQPQHF
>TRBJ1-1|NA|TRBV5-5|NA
TGTGCCAGCAGCTTGGAGCCAGGGGACACTGAAGCTTTCTTT
CASSLEPGDTEAFF
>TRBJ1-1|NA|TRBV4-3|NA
TGCGCCAGCAGCGGGATGAACACTGAAGCTTTCTTT
CASSGMNTEAFF
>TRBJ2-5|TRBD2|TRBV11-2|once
TGTGCCAGCAGCTTCGGGACTAGCGGGCAAGAGACCCAGTACTTC
CASSFGTSGQETQYF
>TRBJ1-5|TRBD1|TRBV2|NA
TGTGCCAGCAGTGAAACCCAGGGGGGCCAGCCCCAGCATTTT
CASSETQGGQPQHF
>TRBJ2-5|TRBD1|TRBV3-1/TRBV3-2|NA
TGTGCCAGCAACAGGGGCCAGGGGCCAGAGACCCAGTACTTC
CASNRGQGPETQYF
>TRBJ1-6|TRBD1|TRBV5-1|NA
TGCGCCCAAAGCTTTCGGGGGGACAGGGCGGGATTCAATTCACCCCTCCACTTT
CAQSFRGDRAGFNSPLHF
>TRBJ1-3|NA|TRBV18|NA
TGTGCCAGCTCACCCAGGGCAAACTCTGGAAACACCATATATTTT
CASSPRANSGNTIYF
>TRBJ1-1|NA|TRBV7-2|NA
TGTGCCAGCAGCTTAGTGGGGTCCATAGGGGCGCGAATGGCTTTCTTT
CASSLVGSIGARMAFF
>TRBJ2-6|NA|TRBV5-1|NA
TGCGCCAGCTCCGACAGCTCTGGGGCCAACGTCCTGACTTTC
CASSDSSGANVLTF
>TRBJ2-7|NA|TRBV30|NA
TGTGCCTGGAGTGTACCCCCGGTGGACGAGCAGTACTTC
CAWSVPPVDEQYF
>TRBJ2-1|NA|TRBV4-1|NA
TGCGCCAGCAGTCCTGCCCGGGGCTCCTACAATGAGCAGTTCTTC
CASSPARGSYNEQFF
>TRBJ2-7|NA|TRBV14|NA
TGTGCCAGCAGCCAAGATCGAAGGACCTACGAGCAGTACTTC
CASSQDRRTYEQYF
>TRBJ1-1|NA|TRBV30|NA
TGTGCCTGGAGTGTACGGGGAGGGGGCACTGAAGCTTTCTTT
CAWSVRGGGTEAFF